This T cell receptor (beta chain) was recorded in a study of blood T cells in healthy people across ages. This CDR3 region has 15 residues. Trimming took off 5 bases at V and 0 bases at J, with 11 bases between the two ends. Looked up from germline, CDR1 is SGDLS and CDR2 is YYNGEE. Together with a sample-barcoded 5' primer, a J-beta primer mix was included in a second PCR lasting about 7 to 11 cycles. TCRdb recomputed calls from the 5' RACE reads with MiXCR, one row per CDR3 protein. Of some 1.4 million distinct CDR3 sequences in the sample, roughly 45% were seen once. This TCR was sampled from a young woman in good health. The chain is built from TRBV9 and TRBJ2-2; TRBD2 is a possible D gene (5 bases). Source material: blood. The DNA of the CDR3 is TGTGCCAGCAGTGGGGAGACGGCGAACACCGGGGAGCTGTTTTTT. It yields the protein CASSGETANTGELFF.